The rows below give T cell receptor beta chains drawn from one sample of a study of identical twins. TCRdb used MiXCR to reprocess the 5' RACE reads, holding one entry per CDR3 protein. This sample carries about 920,000 distinct CDR3 sequences, 9% to 15% of them seen once, and the ten largest clones take around 1.6%. These data were also filed under a second study, of yellow fever vaccine responses in identical twins.

Specimen: PBMCs. The source of these receptors is a woman aged 18-29 years in good health. The conserved cysteine and the conserved F or W are not part of the CDR3 here. D genes are given only for firm matches.

D gene,J gene,V gene,CDR3 protein
-,TRBJ2-5,TRBV5-6,ASSLADYRKAPSQETQY
TRBD2,TRBJ2-2,TRBV6-2/TRBV6-3,ASSYSGLAGGPRNTGELF
-,TRBJ2-3,TRBV2,ASSEFNEDDTQY
-,TRBJ1-1,TRBV12-3/TRBV12-4,ATQWGGKGTEAF
-,TRBJ2-1,TRBV20-1,SASWQGRGNEQF
-,TRBJ2-1,TRBV5-1,ASSLVSGPGDEQF
-,TRBJ1-5,TRBV20-1,SAPDSRTDQPQH
-,TRBJ2-5,TRBV20-1,SARGTRGEETQY
-,TRBJ2-2,TRBV20-1,SARQSGARSTGELF
-,TRBJ2-7,TRBV28,ASSSGTLYEQY
-,TRBJ2-1,TRBV7-9,ASSFMREKKWEQF
-,TRBJ2-3,TRBV29-1,SVVGGDTQY
-,TRBJ2-1,TRBV9,ASSVGQVYNEQF
-,TRBJ2-2,TRBV11-2,ASSLGWGYTGELF
-,TRBJ1-1,TRBV7-9,ASSLWDQMNTEAF
-,TRBJ1-5,TRBV10-3,AISGQENQPQH
-,TRBJ1-2,TRBV12-3/TRBV12-4,ASSTRETNYGYT
TRBD1,TRBJ1-3,TRBV4-1,ASSQDPDRGGNTIY
-,TRBJ2-7,TRBV20-1,SARGLGTYEQY
TRBD2,TRBJ2-5,TRBV28,ASSQGLAGFQETQY
-,TRBJ1-4,TRBV7-9,ASSLVGGSEKLF
TRBD2,TRBJ2-3,TRBV19,ASSIGTSITDTQY
TRBD2,TRBJ2-3,TRBV5-4,ASSPLTSGGSNTQY